This T cell receptor (beta chain) emerged from a study of blood T cell repertoires in COVID-19. Using immunoSEQ multiplex PCR, the repertoire was profiled, and TCRdb retains in-frame clones only, with some absent. The table includes some 170,000 clones, roughly 87% detected once. All enrollees were about 18 to 89 years old and from fewer than 25 US areas. With V trimmed by 2 bases and J by 5 bases, 7 bases remained unmatched. Germline V gene sequence: CDR1 SNHLY, CDR2 FYNNEI. The CDR3 consists of 15 residues. What was sequenced was PBMCs or T cells enriched from blood (not recorded which). The rearrangement joins TRBV2 to TRBJ2-5; 8 bases match TRBD2. The TCR originated in a human donor with acute COVID-19. The donor label of this sample is uncertain. This chain's CDR3 is CASSELGGGGETQYF. CDR3 sequence (DNA): TGTGCCAGCAGTGAACTCGGGGGGGGTGGCGAGACCCAGTACTTC.